Listed below are T cell receptor beta chains from one sample, sequenced in a study of T cell responses to AZD1222 COVID-19 vaccine. Here immunoSEQ multiplex PCR was the method, and the copy in TCRdb shows in-frame clones only, minus some. Of 95,000 to 150,000 clones listed, more than 75% are singletons. The sample consisted of peripheral blood, taken on day 0 of AZD1222 vaccination. The receptors shown here come from an adult in good health. The conserved cysteine and the conserved F or W are not part of the CDR3 here. The D gene is left open where the match is weak.

v_call: TRBV30
j_call: TRBJ1-2
d_call: NA
cdr3_aa: AWSLEGNYGYT

v_call: TRBV15
j_call: TRBJ1-2
d_call: NA
cdr3_aa: ATSREKENPYT

v_call: TRBV11-1
j_call: TRBJ2-1
d_call: TRBD2
cdr3_aa: ASSSLGLAGKDEQF

v_call: TRBV9
j_call: TRBJ2-2
d_call: NA
cdr3_aa: ASSKMDTGELF

v_call: TRBV29-1
j_call: TRBJ1-2
d_call: NA
cdr3_aa: SVGRQNYGYT

v_call: TRBV7-3
j_call: TRBJ2-7
d_call: TRBD2
cdr3_aa: ASSLGGGRASEQY

v_call: TRBV9
j_call: TRBJ2-2
d_call: NA
cdr3_aa: ASSGRPSSNTGELF

v_call: TRBV9
j_call: TRBJ1-2
d_call: TRBD1
cdr3_aa: ASRPTLLGQGARGGGYT

v_call: TRBV3-1/TRBV3-2
j_call: TRBJ1-1
d_call: NA
cdr3_aa: ASRVGGLNTEAF

v_call: TRBV7-2
j_call: TRBJ1-1
d_call: NA
cdr3_aa: ASSPVWGTEAF

v_call: TRBV9
j_call: TRBJ2-1
d_call: TRBD1
cdr3_aa: ASSAGTGSYNEQF

v_call: TRBV7-2
j_call: TRBJ1-3
d_call: NA
cdr3_aa: ASSLQGYSGNTIY

v_call: TRBV9
j_call: TRBJ2-1
d_call: NA
cdr3_aa: ASTKGGKRGDEQF

v_call: TRBV11-3
j_call: TRBJ2-7
d_call: TRBD1
cdr3_aa: ASSRRTGAIYEQY

v_call: TRBV6-2/TRBV6-3
j_call: TRBJ1-2
d_call: NA
cdr3_aa: ASSRLGDNYGYT

v_call: TRBV7-9
j_call: TRBJ2-5
d_call: NA
cdr3_aa: ASTHGRLKTQY

v_call: TRBV5-1
j_call: TRBJ2-5
d_call: NA
cdr3_aa: ASSLDGRGEFY